This entry lists 9 T cell receptor beta chains sequenced from one sample in a study of OX40 agonist ivuxolimab in advanced cancers. Here immunoSEQ multiplex PCR was the method, and the copy in TCRdb shows in-frame clones only, minus some. This table has tens of thousands of clones, approximately 80% appearing once. The source material was CD4+ or CD8+ T cells sorted from blood, sampled in a trial of the OX40 agonist ivuxolimab. All receptors come from an adult with an advanced solid tumor such as melanoma, head and neck, liver or kidney cancer.

The V and J genes are TRBV30 and TRBJ1-1; unclear D gene. Germline assignment: CDR1 GTSNPN and CDR2 SVGIG (reference sequence). The V and J ends lost 4 bases and 1 base respectively, with 13 bases between them. The length of the CDR3 is 14 residues. Written as DNA, the CDR3 is TGTGCCTGGATGTACGGGTCGGGGAACACTGAAGCTTTCTTT. This translates into CAWMYGSGNTEAFF.

The sample holds a few counts of this clone. The genes are TRBV7-8 and TRBJ1-5; 8 nucleotides agree with TRBD1. This CDR3 is 14 amino acids long. After removal of 2 bases from V and 8 bases from J, the junction contained 5 bases not matched to a gene. Germline loops: CDR1 SGHVS, CDR2 FQNEAQ. CDR3 in DNA: TGTGCCAGCAGCTTATCAGGGGGCGTCAAGCCCCAGCATTTT. This gives the protein CASSLSGGVKPQHF.

The chain carries TRBV5-1 and TRBJ2-1; TRBD2 matches at 16 bases. The trim removed 4 bases at V and 8 bases at J, leaving 6 bases unmatched. The CDR3 is made up of 16 amino acids. Germline CDR1 reads SGHRS; CDR2 reads YFSETQ. The CDR3 loop reads CASSKGLAGGPDEQFF. The CDR3 DNA follows: TGCGCCAGCAGCAAGGGACTAGCGGGAGGGCCAGATGAGCAGTTCTTC.

The rearrangement joins TRBV19 to TRBJ2-1; 7 nucleotides align to TRBD2. Germline V gene sequence: CDR1 LNHDA, CDR2 SQIVND (reference sequence). The CDR3 has 15 amino acids. The V segment lost 5 bases and the J segment 2 bases; nucleotides outside the gene matches: 6. CDR3 region: CASSRAGSAYNEQFF. The CDR3 nucleotides are TGTGCCAGTAGTCGAGCGGGGTCGGCCTACAATGAGCAGTTCTTC.

J is TRBJ2-7 and V is TRBV19, with TRBD2 matching over 8 bases. V lost 2 bases to trimming and J lost 3 bases; unmatched junction nucleotides: 3. This CDR3 contains 14 residues. The germline V gene has CDR1 LNHDA and CDR2 SQIVND (reference sequence). Here the CDR3 reads CASSIRGGIYEQYF. The CDR3 bases are TGTGCCAGTAGTATACGGGGGGGAATCTACGAGCAGTACTTC.

The V gene is TRBV27, the J gene TRBJ1-2, with 10 positions matching TRBD1. CDR3 length: 15 residues. Germline CDR1 and CDR2: MNHEY and SMNVEV (reference sequence). Trimming removed 5 bases from V and 8 bases from J; junction bases left unmatched: 11. The CDR3 sequence: CASSQLMTGGFGYTF. CDR3 nucleotides: TGTGCCAGCAGTCAACTCATGACAGGGGGCTTCGGCTACACCTTC.

The chain recombines TRBV9 with TRBJ2-1; 10 nucleotides align to TRBD2. This CDR3 comprises 15 residues. Germline trimming cut 0 bases from V and 7 bases from J; bases unmatched to any gene: 4. Germline V gene sequence: CDR1 SGDLS, CDR2 YYNGEE. The CDR3 here is CASSVGTSGINEQFF. The CDR3 nucleotides read TGTGCCAGCAGCGTAGGAACTAGCGGGATAAATGAGCAGTTCTTC.

In DNA form, the CDR3 reads TGTGCCAGTAGTATAAACGTCAACTCTGGGGCCAACGTCCTGACTTTC. Translated, it gives CASSINVNSGANVLTF. The genes are TRBV19 and TRBJ2-6; D unclear. Germline-derived CDR1 and CDR2 are LNHDA and SQIVND (reference sequence). V was cut by 2 bases and J by 0 bases, with 8 bases left in between. There are 16 residues in the CDR3.

The chain links TRBV2 to TRBJ2-3, with D uncertain. This CDR3 contains 15 residues. The ends were cut back, 3 bases at V and 2 bases at J, with 12 bases in the middle. The V gene's germline CDR1 is SNHLY and CDR2 FYNNEI. CDR3 in amino acids: CASSENRANTDTQYF. The CDR3, as DNA: TGTGCCAGCAGTGAGAATAGGGCAAACACAGATACGCAGTATTTT.